These 13 T cell receptor beta chains came from one sample sequenced in a study of immune evolution from preneoplasia to lung adenocarcinoma. Measured with immunoSEQ multiplex PCR; TCRdb has only the in-frame clones, and not every one. The sample has 6,000 to 8,500 clones; about 85% are singletons. The sample consisted of FFPE minimally invasive lung adenocarcinoma tissue. The origin of the receptors is an elderly person with lung adenocarcinoma.

The genes are TRBV6-4 and TRBJ2-7; the match to TRBD2 covers 11 bases. Germline assignment: CDR1 MRHNA and CDR2 SNTAGT. J was trimmed by 6 bases and V by 6 bases; bases with no gene match: 13. This CDR3 spans 16 amino acids. The CDR3 DNA is TGTGCCAGCAGGTATTCCGGGACTAGCGGACCGGGCGAGCAGTACTTC. Translated, it gives CASRYSGTSGPGEQYF.

The rearrangement uses TRBV9 and TRBJ1-2; D not resolved. V was clipped by 0 bases and J by 10 bases, with 16 bases between them. This CDR3 is built from 14 residues. Germline-derived CDR1 and CDR2 are SGDLS and YYNGEE. CDR3 coding DNA: TGTGCCAGCAGCGTAGCGCCAGGAAACGCCGACTACACCTTC. Its translation is CASSVAPGNADYTF.

V gene TRBV9 combines with J gene TRBJ1-4; D perhaps matches TRBD1 (5 bases). The germline V and J ends were trimmed by 0 bases and 5 bases, with 14 bases remaining between them. The CDR3 loop spans 16 amino acids. The germline V gene encodes CDR1 SGDLS and CDR2 YYNGEE. CDR3 amino acids: CASSVDGGGRNEKLFF. As DNA, the CDR3 is TGTGCCAGCAGCGTAGACGGTGGGGGAAGAAATGAAAAACTGTTTTTT.

The rearrangement joins TRBV7-2 to TRBJ2-5, with D tentatively TRBD1 or TRBD2 (5 bases each). CDR1 is SGHTA and CDR2 is FQGNSA in the germline V gene. The CDR3 has 16 amino acids. With 5 bases removed from V and 3 bases from J, the gap between germline ends came to 19 bases. The CDR3: CASSLRPPGPKETQYF. The CDR3 DNA reads as TGTGCCAGCAGCCTTCGACCCCCGGGACCCAAAGAGACCCAGTACTTC.

This clone was found once. The V gene is TRBV2, the J gene TRBJ1-2, with 8 bases fitting TRBD1. This CDR3 spans 13 amino acids. Germline V gene lookup returns CDR1 SNHLY and CDR2 FYNNEI. J lost 4 bases, V lost 9 bases, and 7 bases had no gene match. The CDR3 DNA sequence: TGTGCCAGTCATCGGACAGGGTCCTATGGCTACACCTTC. It specifies CASHRTGSYGYTF.

As regards this clone: Sequence at one end of the junction differs from germline and may be a read error. This chain uses TRBV5-1 with TRBJ1-5; 11 positions match TRBD1. The germline V gene encodes CDR1 SGHRS and CDR2 YFSETQ. CDR3 length: 15 residues. CDR3 sequence reads: CASRYGQGAGQPQHF. The CDR3 bases are TGCGCCAGCAGATACGGACAGGGGGCAGGACAGCCCCAGCACTTT.

The rearrangement uses TRBV5-1 and TRBJ2-7; 9 nucleotides match TRBD2. The length of the CDR3 is 14 residues. The ends lost 4 bases at V and 8 bases at J; junction bases unmatched: 10. Germline values: CDR1 SGHRS, CDR2 YFSETQ. For the CDR3, the DNA is TGCGCCAGCAGCCCGTTAGCGGGAGATGGCAAGCAGTACTTC. This translates into CASSPLAGDGKQYF. The whole variable domain, remainder taken from reference TRBV5-1 and TRBJ2-7, is KAGVTQTPRYLIKTRGQQVTLSCSPISGHRSVSWYQQTPGQGLQFLFEYFSETQRNKGNFPGRFSGRQFSNSRSEMNVSTLELGDSALYLCASSPLAGDGKQYFGPGTRLTVT.

The chain uses TRBV10-2 and TRBJ1-6; unclear D gene. In germline, CDR1 is WSHSY, CDR2 SAAADI. The V and J ends lost 6 bases and 0 bases respectively, with 15 bases between them. CDR3 length equals 17 residues. The DNA for the CDR3 is TGCGCCAGCAGGGACCCCTCCTCGAGCTCCTATAATTCACCCCTCCACTTT. Encoded protein: CASRDPSSSSYNSPLHF.

The chain combines TRBV5-4 with TRBJ2-5, with D perhaps matching TRBD1 or TRBD2 (6 bases each). Germline CDR1 is SGHNT and CDR2 is YYREEE (reference sequence). V lost 0 bases to trimming and J lost 5 bases, with 8 bases between them. The length of the CDR3 is 13 residues. The CDR3 region has the DNA TGTGCCAGCAGCTTGGCCGGGGGCGAGACCCAGTACTTC. Translation gives CASSLAGGETQYF.

CDR3 region: CASSEGPGGETQYF. Here the CDR3 DNA reads TGTGCCAGCAGTGAAGGGCCGGGGGGGGAGACCCAGTACTTC. The chain has TRBV6-1 and TRBJ2-5; 8 bases match TRBD2. V was pared by 1 base and J by 5 bases, with 3 bases of the junction left unmatched. CDR1 is MNHNS, CDR2 SASEGT, per germline. CDR3 length: 14 amino acids.

CDR3 nucleotide sequence: TGTGCCAGCGTCCACAGGGGAAGGAAAAACAATCAGCCCCAGCATTTT. Its translation is CASVHRGRKNNQPQHF. The J gene is TRBJ1-5, the V gene TRBV9, with 7 bases fitting TRBD1. V shed 7 bases and J 3 bases; nucleotides not matched to a gene: 13. The CDR3 extends over 16 amino acids. CDR1 is SGDLS and CDR2 is YYNGEE in the germline V gene. The complete variable domain, with remaining parts taken from reference TRBV9 and TRBJ1-5, reads DSGVTQTPKHLITATGQRVTLRCSPRSGDLSVYWYQQSLDQGLQFLIQYYNGEERAKGNILERFSAQQFPDLHSELNLSSLELGDSALYFCASVHRGRKNNQPQHFGDGTRLSIL.

The chain carries TRBV5-4 and TRBJ2-7; 13 bases are a match to TRBD2. CDR3 length: 15 amino acids. The J segment lost 5 bases and the V segment lost 5 bases, leaving 7 bases of the junction unmatched. CDR1 is SGHNT, CDR2 YYREEE, per germline (reference sequence). The CDR3 coding sequence is TGTGCCAGCAGACCCGGACTAGCGGGAGCTCACGAGCAGTACTTC. Encoded protein: CASRPGLAGAHEQYF.

The chain links TRBV7-2 to TRBJ1-2; weak D call: TRBD1 (5 bases). V lost 1 base to trimming and J lost 6 bases, with 12 bases between them. Germline CDR1 SGHTA, CDR2 FQGNSA. This CDR3 is built from 14 residues. The CDR3 sequence: CASSLGRGTHGYTF. In DNA, the CDR3 is TGTGCCAGCAGCTTAGGTAGAGGGACCCATGGCTACACCTTC.